These 24 T cell receptor beta chains came from one sample sequenced in a study of blood T cells in healthy people across ages. Alongside a J-beta primer mix, a sample-barcoded 5' primer served in a second PCR lasting about 6 to 12 cycles. One entry per CDR3 protein, called by TCRdb with MiXCR from the 5' RACE reads. This table holds over 1,500,000 distinct CDR3 sequences, 49% found once. The sample comprised blood. Receptor source: a woman aged 40 to 50 in good health.

In this sample, this clonotype turned up a few times. V gene TRBV25-1 combines with J gene TRBJ1-1; D call uncertain. CDR1 and CDR2 (germline): MGHDK, SYGVNS. This CDR3 spans 13 amino acids. Trimming stripped 8 bases from V and 3 bases from J, with 13 bases between. As DNA, the CDR3 is TGTGCCAGCTCGACCAGTGGGGACACTGAAGCTTTCTTT. Translating it yields CASSTSGDTEAFF.

The J gene is TRBJ2-7, the V gene TRBV7-9; D is unresolved. Between the trimmed V and J ends, which lost 4 bases and 5 bases, there was a span of 12 bases. Germline-derived CDR1 and CDR2 are SEHNR and FQNEAQ (reference sequence). There are 13 residues in the CDR3. The DNA for the CDR3 is TGTGCCAGCAGCTCAATACAGAGGAACGAGCAGTACTTC. This translates into CASSSIQRNEQYF. The complete variable domain, with remaining parts taken from reference TRBV7-9 and TRBJ2-7, reads DTGVSQNPRHKITKRGQNVTFRCDPISEHNRLYWYRQTLGQGPEFLTYFQNEAQLEKSRLLSDRFSAERPKGSFSTLEIQRTEQGDSAMYLCASSSIQRNEQYFGPGTRLTVT.

The rearrangement uses TRBV6-6 and TRBJ1-2, with 12 bases that match TRBD1. The ends lost 0 bases at V and 13 bases at J; junction bases unmatched: 3. This CDR3 is built from 13 residues. Germline values: CDR1 MNHNY, CDR2 SVGAGI (reference sequence). The CDR3 protein is CASSYSGTGGPTF. For the CDR3, the DNA is TGTGCCAGCAGTTACTCGGGGACAGGGGGCCCCACCTTC.

This chain uses TRBV6-4 with TRBJ1-2, with 8 bases aligning to TRBD1. The CDR3 is 15 residues long. V was pared by 3 bases and J by 8 bases, with 11 bases of the junction left unmatched. Per the germline V gene, CDR1 is MRHNA and CDR2 is SNTAGT. For the CDR3, the DNA is TGTGCCAGCAGTGAATCTGGCGGGACAGGTTACGGCTACACCTTC. It is translated as CASSESGGTGYGYTF.

The rearrangement joins TRBV5-1 to TRBJ2-7, with 8 bases fitting TRBD1. The J call is uncertain, as TRBJ2-4 better fits the DNA end. The V gene's germline CDR1 is SGHRS and CDR2 YFSETQ. The CDR3 spans 17 residues. The CDR3 loop reads CASSLDGGQGTKNIQYF. CDR3 coding DNA: TGCGCCAGCAGCTTGGACGGAGGACAGGGCACCAAAAACATTCAGTACTTC.

CDR3 nucleotide sequence: TGTGCCAGCAGTTTATCTCGAAGCAATCAGCCCCAGCATTTT. Translation: CASSLSRSNQPQHF. The J gene is TRBJ1-5, the V gene TRBV27; D ambiguous. Trimming shortened V by 0 bases and J by 1 base, and 4 bases separated the two germline ends. The CDR3 sequence is 14 residues long. Germline V lookup: CDR1 MNHEY, CDR2 SMNVEV (reference sequence).

This clonotype was seen only a few times. V and J are TRBV12-5 and TRBJ2-5, with D possibly TRBD2 on 5 matching bases. V lost 5 bases and J lost 2, with 9 bases in between. Germline lookup yields CDR1 LGHNT and CDR2 FRNRAP. This CDR3 has 13 amino acids. This CDR3 is CASGPGEQETQYF. CDR3 in DNA: TGTGCTAGTGGTCCCGGGGAGCAAGAGACCCAGTACTTC.

The sample holds a few counts of this clonotype. The chain links TRBV4-3 to TRBJ1-1, with D maybe TRBD1 (6 bases). V was clipped by 3 bases and J by 3 bases, with 11 bases between them. Germline CDR1 LGHNA, CDR2 YSLEER. The CDR3 has 14 amino acids. This CDR3 reads CASSHEEGDTEAFF. For the CDR3, the DNA is TGCGCCAGCAGCCACGAGGAGGGGGACACTGAAGCTTTCTTT.

The genes are TRBV7-2 and TRBJ2-5, with 9 bases lining up with TRBD1. Germline CDR1 reads SGHTA; CDR2 reads FQGNSA. This CDR3 is 15 amino acids long. The V and J ends lost 4 bases and 3 bases, in that order; junction bases with no gene match: 6. The CDR3 DNA reads as TGTGCCAGCAGCTCAGGACAGGGGTGGAAAGAGACCCAGTACTTC. Its translation is CASSSGQGWKETQYF.

The count of this clonotype is one. V gene TRBV5-6 combines with J gene TRBJ2-1; 9 nucleotides line up with TRBD1. The V gene end was trimmed by 3 bases and the J gene end by 4 bases; junction bases not matched to a gene: 8. In germline, CDR1 is SGHDT, CDR2 YYEEEE. The length of the CDR3 is 16 residues. CDR3: CASSSGTGNSYNEQFF. DNA for the CDR3: TGTGCCAGCAGCTCCGGGACAGGGAACTCATACAATGAGCAGTTCTTC.

This clonotype turned up a few times. The chain employs TRBV3-1 and TRBJ2-5; no reliable D call. The CDR3 consists of 12 residues. The germline V gene has CDR1 LGHDT and CDR2 YNNKEL (reference sequence). With 3 bases removed from V and 5 bases from J, the gap between germline ends came to 7 bases. CDR3 DNA: TGTGCCAGCAGCCACCTCAAGGAGACCCAGTACTTC. Protein: CASSHLKETQYF.

The chain employs TRBV28 and TRBJ2-5; 11 bases fit TRBD1. This CDR3 has 14 amino acids. Trimming removed 5 bases from V and 6 bases from J; junction bases left unmatched: 5. CDR1 is MDHEN, CDR2 SYDVKM, per germline. The CDR3: CASSRTGGFQTQYF. The CDR3, as DNA: TGTGCCAGCAGTCGGACAGGGGGCTTTCAGACCCAGTACTTC.

This chain connects TRBV14 to TRBJ2-7; no definite D call. CDR3 size: 13 residues. CDR1 is SGHDN, CDR2 FVKESK, per germline. The V end was cut by 2 bases, the J end by 6 bases, with 11 bases between. CDR3 nucleotides: TGTGCCAGCAGCCAACTCCAAACGGGCGAGCAGTACTTC. This gives the protein CASSQLQTGEQYF.

This chain links TRBV10-3 with TRBJ2-3, with TRBD2 identical over 8 bases. The CDR3 sequence is 14 residues long. J was trimmed by 1 base and V by 10 bases; bases with no gene match: 7. Per the germline V gene, CDR1 is ENHRY and CDR2 is SYGVKD. CDR3 amino acids: CATNPGGRTDTQYF. The CDR3 nucleotides are TGTGCCACCAACCCGGGGGGGCGCACAGATACGCAGTATTTT.

This clonotype showed up just a few times. The chain employs TRBV20-1 and TRBJ2-4, with D unresolved. Trimming took off 0 bases at V and 4 bases at J, with 16 bases between the two ends. Germline V gene lookup returns CDR1 DFQATT and CDR2 SNEGSKA (reference sequence). CDR3 length: 16 amino acids. The CDR3 spells CSARDPRLGGKNIQYF. The CDR3 DNA reads TGCAGTGCTAGAGATCCCCGGCTGGGCGGAAAAAACATTCAGTACTTC.

This chain links TRBV6-6 with TRBJ2-1; D may be TRBD1 (5 bases). Germline V gives CDR1 MNHNY, CDR2 SVGAGI (reference sequence). Trimming stripped 6 bases from V and 2 bases from J, with 11 bases between. This CDR3 is 14 amino acids long. The CDR3 nucleotides are TGTGCCAGCAGACAGGCCCTAGCCTACAATGAGCAGTTCTTC. This codes for CASRQALAYNEQFF.

This clonotype has a handful of counts. The V gene is TRBV6-5, the J gene TRBJ1-6, with unresolved D. Germline V CDR1 and CDR2: MNHEY, SVGAGI. CDR3 length: 13 residues. V gave up 5 bases and J gave up 5 bases, with 7 bases separating them. CDR3 sequence (DNA): TGTGCCAGCAGTCCCTCGCATAATTCACCCCTCCACTTT. Its translation: CASSPSHNSPLHF.

V and J are TRBV20-1 and TRBJ2-5, with 7 positions matching TRBD1. CDR1 is DFQATT and CDR2 is SNEGSKA in the germline V gene (reference sequence). CDR3 length: 13 residues. V trimming: 7 bases; J trimming: 5 bases; junction bases outside the gene matches: 10. CDR3 sequence: CSGEGQLGETQYF. Here the CDR3 DNA reads TGCAGTGGAGAGGGACAGCTCGGGGAGACCCAGTACTTC.

In its sample, this clonotype was seen a few times. V usage is TRBV4-1 and J usage is TRBJ1-2; TRBD1 might be the D (6 bases). Germline V gene sequence: CDR1 MGHRA, CDR2 YSYEKL. Trimming removed 0 bases at V and 0 bases at J, with 8 bases between. This CDR3 contains 15 residues. The CDR3 sequence: CASSQEGAANYGYTF. CDR3 coding DNA: TGCGCCAGCAGCCAAGAGGGGGCCGCTAACTATGGCTACACCTTC.

This clonotype was seen only once. The rearrangement uses TRBV9 and TRBJ1-5; D call uncertain. The CDR3 has 15 residues. Trimming took off 0 bases at V and 0 bases at J, with 7 bases between the two ends. Germline V gene data show CDR1 as SGDLS and CDR2 as YYNGEE. The CDR3 region has the DNA TGTGCCAGCAGCGTAGATAGCTTTAGCAATCAGCCCCAGCATTTT. Amino acids: CASSVDSFSNQPQHF. The variable domain in full, with the rest retrieved from reference TRBV9 and TRBJ1-5, is DSGVTQTPKHLITATGQRVTLRCSPRSGDLSVYWYQQSLDQGLQFLIQYYNGEERAKGNILERFSAQQFPDLHSELNLSSLELGDSALYFCASSVDSFSNQPQHFGDGTRLSIL.

The V gene is TRBV13, the J gene TRBJ2-1; 8 bases line up with TRBD2. CDR3 length equals 16 residues. Germline V gene lookup returns CDR1 PRHDT and CDR2 FYEKMQ (reference sequence). After removal of 5 bases from V and 7 bases from J, the junction contained 13 bases not matched to a gene. CDR3 loop: CASSPGGGGAGNEQFF. As DNA, the CDR3 is TGTGCCAGCAGCCCCGGGGGGGGCGGGGCTGGGAATGAGCAGTTCTTC.

Note on this clonotype: Compared with germline, one end of the junction differs, possibly owing to a read error. The gene calls are TRBV6-5 and TRBJ2-7, with 9 nucleotides matching TRBD1. Per the germline V gene, CDR1 is MNHEY and CDR2 is SVGAGI. This CDR3 region has 14 residues. CDR3 nucleotide sequence: TGTGCCAGCAGTCCGGGACAGGGTTCCTCCGAGCAGTACTTC. It encodes CASSPGQGSSEQYF.

Only a few counts were recorded for this clonotype. The chain joins TRBV25-1 to TRBJ2-3; D remains ambiguous. The V end lost 2 bases, the J end lost 12 bases, and 12 bases lay between the germline ends. The CDR3 contains 12 residues. Germline V lookup: CDR1 MGHDK, CDR2 SYGVNS. This CDR3 reads CASSEGVGHQYF. DNA of the CDR3: TGTGCCAGCAGTGAAGGGGTGGGCCATCAGTATTTT. Full variable domain (missing parts from reference TRBV25-1 and TRBJ2-3): EADIYQTPRYLVIGTGKKITLECSQTMGHDKMYWYQQDPGMELHLIHYSYGVNSTEKGDLSSESTVSRIRTEHFPLTLESARPSHTSQYLCASSEGVGHQYFGPGTRLTVL.

This clonotype was seen many times. This chain joins TRBV7-8 and TRBJ2-5, with 13 bases that match TRBD2. Per germline, CDR1 SGHVS and CDR2 FQNEAQ. V trimming: 3 bases; J trimming: 5 bases; junction bases outside the gene matches: 3. The CDR3 extends over 15 amino acids. CDR3 nucleotide sequence: TGTGCCAGCAGCTTGGGACTAGCGGGGTCGGAGACCCAGTACTTC. Amino acid sequence: CASSLGLAGSETQYF.